These 27 T cell receptor beta chains share one sample of origin, sequenced in a study of regulatory T cells in long-lasting Graves disease. Time point described: persistent/refractory GD, antithyroid drugs over 5 years with positive TRAb. PBMC RNA served as the TCR library source. iRepertoire HTBI primers and Arm-PCR of CDR3 regions built TCR beta libraries. TCRdb ran MiXCR on the multiplex PCR reads and lists one entry per CDR3 protein. The sample holds about 470,000 distinct CDR3 sequences, roughly 21% seen once. This specimen consisted of peripheral blood mononuclear cells (PBMCs), obtained when the disease was refractory, from a patient treated with antithyroid drugs. The receptors derive from a female donor with Graves disease.

This clonotype was seen a few times. Here the CDR3 DNA reads TGTGCCAGCACTCTCGGGAAGAACTATGGCTACACCTTC. The encoded protein is CASTLGKNYGYTF. This chain connects TRBV6-1 to TRBJ1-2; D remains ambiguous. Germline loops: CDR1 MNHNS, CDR2 SASEGT. The V end lost 7 bases, the J end lost 2 bases, and 11 bases lay between the germline ends. The CDR3 extends over 13 amino acids.

This clonotype occurred many times. The J gene is TRBJ2-5, the V gene TRBV24-1, with D possibly TRBD1 on 6 matching bases. The germline V gene has CDR1 KGHDR and CDR2 SFDVKD. Between the trimmed V and J ends, which lost 6 bases and 3 bases, there was a span of 16 bases. CDR3 length equals 15 residues. The CDR3 DNA reads as TGTGCCACCAGTATCTTAGGGGGAATTAAAGAGACCCAGTACTTC. Its protein product is CATSILGGIKETQYF.

This rearrangement joins TRBV19 to TRBJ2-3; 12 positions match TRBD2. The CDR3 loop spans 14 amino acids. CDR1 and CDR2 (germline): LNHDA, SQIVND (reference sequence). Trimming took 5 bases from V and 13 from J; bases not matched to a gene: 10. The CDR3 spells CASSFRGLAGPEYF. The CDR3 DNA is TGTGCCAGTAGTTTCCGTGGACTAGCGGGACCCGAGTATTTT.

The chain couples TRBV5-1 to TRBJ2-5; D assignment may be TRBD1 or TRBD2 (5 bases each). The CDR3 extends over 13 amino acids. In germline, CDR1 is SGHRS, CDR2 YFSETQ. V lost 5 bases to trimming and J lost 7 bases, with 15 bases between them. For the CDR3, the DNA is TGCGCCAGCAGTGGGGCAAGGAGCGGGACCCAGTACTTC. This encodes CASSGARSGTQYF.

There are a few counts of this clonotype. This chain connects TRBV3-1 to TRBJ1-1; 7 bases agree with TRBD1. Germline CDR1 reads LGHDT; CDR2 reads YNNKEL (reference sequence). The length of the CDR3 is 17 residues. Losses at the gene ends were 0 bases for V and 5 bases for J; bases not matched to a gene: 12. CDR3 nucleotide sequence: TGTGCCAGCAGCCAAGACTGGGACAGCGAGGCTGGGACTGAAGCTTTCTTT. Encoded protein: CASSQDWDSEAGTEAFF.

This clonotype was detected many times. The chain links TRBV28 to TRBJ1-5; 8 nucleotides agree with TRBD1. Unmatched junction bases numbered 15, after V lost 8 bases and J lost 0 bases. Germline assignment: CDR1 MDHEN and CDR2 SYDVKM. There are 18 residues in the CDR3. The CDR3 region has the DNA TGTGCCAGCCGGGAGACAGGGGCCAGCCTTTATAGCAATCAGCCCCAGCATTTT. Residues: CASRETGASLYSNQPQHF.

This clonotype appeared a few times. The chain has TRBV5-1 and TRBJ2-7; D possibly corresponds to TRBD1 (6 bases). CDR3 length: 15 amino acids. Trimming shortened V by 0 bases and J by 2 bases, and 12 bases separated the two germline ends. Germline V gene sequence: CDR1 SGHRS, CDR2 YFSETQ. The CDR3 spells CASSLGLGQTYEQYF. The CDR3 coding sequence is TGCGCCAGCAGCTTGGGTCTTGGACAGACCTACGAGCAGTACTTC.

This chain joins TRBV20-1 and TRBJ2-1; 7 bases are shared with TRBD2. CDR1 DFQATT and CDR2 SNEGSKA come from the germline V gene (reference sequence). The CDR3 contains 14 residues. Unmatched junction bases numbered 6, after V lost 3 bases and J lost 4 bases. CDR3 bases: TGCAGTGCTAGTTGGTCCGGGGGGTACAATGAGCAGTTCTTC. Protein sequence: CSASWSGGYNEQFF.

This clonotype has a count of ten or more. This chain uses TRBV5-1 with TRBJ1-1; D not resolved. The CDR3 covers 11 residues. The V and J ends lost 5 bases and 7 bases respectively, with 9 bases between them. CDR1 and CDR2 (germline): SGHRS, YFSETQ. The CDR3 DNA reads TGCGCCAGCAGGGACGACTATGAAGCTTTCTTT. Amino acids: CASRDDYEAFF.

This clonotype was detected a few times. This chain joins TRBV3-1 and TRBJ1-1, with D possibly matching TRBD1 (6 bases). This CDR3 has 14 amino acids. Germline lookup yields CDR1 LGHDT and CDR2 YNNKEL (reference sequence). V was shortened by 7 bases and J by 1 base, with 13 bases between the two germline ends. Written as DNA, the CDR3 is TGTGCCAGCACCCTGGCAGGGGCGAACACTGAAGCTTTCTTT. Translating it yields CASTLAGANTEAFF.

This clonotype was picked up many times. This rearrangement joins TRBV28 to TRBJ2-7; D ambiguous. Trimming took off 3 bases at V and 7 bases at J, with 7 bases between the two ends. This CDR3 region has 11 residues. Germline-derived CDR1 and CDR2 are MDHEN and SYDVKM. DNA of the CDR3: TGTGCCAGCAGTTTGGTACAGGAGCAGTACTTC. This encodes CASSLVQEQYF.

This clonotype has at least ten counts. The chain employs TRBV28 and TRBJ1-1; weak D call: TRBD1 (6 bases). The V and J ends lost 2 bases and 2 bases respectively, with 21 bases between them. Looked up from germline, CDR1 is MDHEN and CDR2 is SYDVKM. This CDR3 spans 18 amino acids. CDR3 nucleotide sequence: TGTGCCAGCAGTTTACTCACTCTGAAGACAGGTTCAAACACTGAAGCTTTCTTT. This encodes CASSLLTLKTGSNTEAFF.

The chain has TRBV7-2 and TRBJ1-5; D possibly corresponds to TRBD1 (6 bases). Germline V gene data show CDR1 as SGHTA and CDR2 as FQGNSA. V lost 2 bases and J 1 base, leaving 9 bases between the germline ends. The CDR3 consists of 15 residues. CDR3 residues: CASSLSGTSNQPQHF. The DNA for the CDR3 is TGTGCCAGCAGCTTATCCGGGACAAGCAATCAGCCCCAGCATTTT.

This clonotype was seen more than once but under ten times. The chain carries TRBV12-3 or TRBV12-4 and TRBJ2-1; TRBD2 aligns across 7 bases. The CDR3 covers 14 residues. The V segment lost 8 bases and the J segment 6 bases; nucleotides outside the gene matches: 10. CDR3: CASATSRGSNEQFF. As DNA, the CDR3 is TGTGCCAGCGCGACTAGCCGGGGCTCCAATGAGCAGTTCTTC.

The table lists this clonotype with a few counts. The chain carries TRBV30 and TRBJ1-5; D unclear. The V and J ends lost 0 bases and 3 bases respectively, with 9 bases between them. Germline CDR1 GTSNPN, CDR2 SVGIG (reference sequence). The CDR3 spans 14 residues. The CDR3: CAWSVLDLNQPQHF. CDR3 in DNA: TGTGCCTGGAGTGTACTGGATCTCAATCAGCCCCAGCATTTT.

This clonotype was seen a handful of times. CDR3 nucleotides: TGTGCCAGCAGCCGGTCTACCTACTACGAGCAGTACTTC. Protein product: CASSRSTYYEQYF. The rearrangement links TRBV3-1 to TRBJ2-7; D gene uncertain. Per the germline V gene, CDR1 is LGHDT and CDR2 is YNNKEL (reference sequence). The germline V and J ends were trimmed by 4 bases and 3 bases, with 10 bases remaining between them. This CDR3 contains 13 residues.

This clonotype was seen repeatedly, ten times or more. The chain uses TRBV20-1 and TRBJ2-5; 7 bases align to TRBD2. The V gene's germline CDR1 is DFQATT and CDR2 SNEGSKA (reference sequence). V shed 6 bases and J 0 bases; nucleotides not matched to a gene: 10. The CDR3 is 15 residues long. In DNA form, the CDR3 reads TGCAGTGCGGCCCCTAGCGGAACGTACCAAGAGACCCAGTACTTC. Translated: CSAAPSGTYQETQYF.

This clonotype showed up many times. The chain links TRBV24-1 to TRBJ2-7; 9 bases line up with TRBD2. Losses at the gene ends were 3 bases for V and 3 bases for J; bases not matched to a gene: 5. CDR1 is KGHDR, CDR2 SFDVKD, per germline. This CDR3 comprises 15 residues. The CDR3 loop reads CATSDHLAGIYEQYF. The CDR3 DNA reads as TGTGCCACCAGTGATCATCTAGCGGGGATCTACGAGCAGTACTTC.

Comment on this clonotype: One base away lies a much larger clone, so this may be a sequencing read error. The chain employs TRBV6-1 and TRBJ2-7, with D perhaps TRBD2 (5 bases). V gave up 8 bases and J gave up 2 bases, with 13 bases separating them. Germline V lookup: CDR1 MNHNS, CDR2 SASEGT. CDR3 length: 13 amino acids. CDR3 amino acids: CASVREPTYEQYF. The CDR3 DNA sequence: TGTGCCAGCGTGAGGGAACCCACCTACGAGCAGTACTTC.

This clonotype was seen at least ten times. This chain connects TRBV6-1 to TRBJ1-4; 7 nucleotides agree with TRBD1. This CDR3 comprises 13 residues. CDR1 and CDR2 (germline): MNHNS, SASEGT. V trimming: 7 bases; J trimming: 11 bases; junction bases outside the gene matches: 10. Here the CDR3 reads CASNQDRVGKLFF. Here the CDR3 DNA reads TGTGCCAGCAACCAAGACAGGGTGGGGAAACTGTTTTTT.

This clonotype was counted between two and nine times. The chain combines TRBV6-2 or TRBV6-3 with TRBJ1-3; D gene uncertain. The germline gives CDR1 MNHEY, CDR2 SVGEGT. V shed 2 bases and J shed 4 bases, with 15 bases lying between them. This CDR3 comprises 16 residues. Here the CDR3 reads CASSYPRYRTGNTIYF. The CDR3 coding sequence is TGTGCCAGCAGTTACCCCCGTTACAGAACCGGAAACACCATATATTTT.

There are a few counts of this clonotype. This rearrangement joins TRBV7-3 to TRBJ1-6; D is ambiguous. V dropped 2 bases and J dropped 6 bases, with 8 bases sitting between them. Germline CDR1 is SGHTA and CDR2 is FQGTGA. This CDR3 is built from 14 residues. For the CDR3, the DNA is TGTGCCAGCAGCTTATCCCCTGTTAATTCACCCCTCCACTTT. Translation gives CASSLSPVNSPLHF.

This clonotype was counted at least ten times. The chain carries TRBV24-1 and TRBJ1-1; D uncertain. This CDR3 region has 12 residues. CDR1 is KGHDR, CDR2 SFDVKD, per germline. Trimming cost V 4 bases and J 10 bases, with 12 bases left between them. As DNA, the CDR3 is TGTGCCACCAGTGACTCTCTACAGAGAGCTTTCTTT. Residues: CATSDSLQRAFF.

Ten or more counts support this clonotype. The CDR3 loop is CASSLLLAGPAELFF. CDR3 in DNA: TGTGCCAGCAGTTTACTATTAGCCGGGCCGGCCGAACTGTTTTTT. This chain joins TRBV28 and TRBJ1-4; D not certain. Germline CDR1 and CDR2: MDHEN and SYDVKM. V lost 2 bases to trimming and J lost 12 bases, with 19 bases between them. CDR3 length: 15 amino acids.

This clonotype was seen ten or more times. One end of the junction varies from germline; a read error may be responsible. The chain uses TRBV20-1 and TRBJ1-5, with a possible D match to TRBD1 (5 bases). The germline gives CDR1 DFQATT, CDR2 SNEGSKA (reference sequence). This CDR3 comprises 15 residues. This chain's CDR3 is CSAREGRGINQPQHF. CDR3 nucleotide sequence: TGCAGTGCCAGAGAAGGGAGGGGAATCAATCAGCCCCAGCATTTT.

The J gene is TRBJ2-3, the V gene TRBV14; D may correspond to TRBD1 or TRBD2 (5 bases each). The CDR3 has 13 residues. In germline, CDR1 is SGHDN, CDR2 FVKESK. V shed 4 bases and J shed 2 bases, with 7 bases lying between them. The CDR3 nucleotides read TGTGCCAGCAGCCGGGACCACACAGATACGCAGTATTTT. Protein: CASSRDHTDTQYF. The full variable domain, completed using reference TRBV14 and TRBJ2-3, is EAGVTQFPSHSVIEKGQTVTLRCDPISGHDNLYWYRRVMGKEIKFLLHFVKESKQDESGMPNNRFLAERTGGTYSTLKVQPAELEDSGVYFCASSRDHTDTQYFGPGTRLTVL.

The sample holds many counts of this clonotype. This chain links TRBV28 with TRBJ2-2, with TRBD2 matching over 7 bases. Per germline, CDR1 MDHEN and CDR2 SYDVKM. The CDR3 is 14 amino acids. V lost 5 bases to trimming and J lost 8 bases; unmatched junction nucleotides: 8. The CDR3 is CASSSGALLGELFF. CDR3 coding DNA: TGTGCCAGCAGTAGCGGGGCCCTCCTTGGGGAGCTGTTTTTT.